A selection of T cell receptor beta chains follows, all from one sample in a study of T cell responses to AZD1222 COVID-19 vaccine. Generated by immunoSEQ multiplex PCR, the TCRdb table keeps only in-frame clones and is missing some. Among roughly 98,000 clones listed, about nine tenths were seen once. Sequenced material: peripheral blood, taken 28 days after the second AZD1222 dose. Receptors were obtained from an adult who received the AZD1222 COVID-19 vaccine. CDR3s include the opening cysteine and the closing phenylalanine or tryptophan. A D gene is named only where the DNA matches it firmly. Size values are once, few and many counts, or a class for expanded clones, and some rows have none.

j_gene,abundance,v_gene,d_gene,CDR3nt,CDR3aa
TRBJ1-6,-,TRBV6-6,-,TGTGCCAGCAGTCCTTTTGGGGGTGGGCAAAATTCACCCCTCCACTTT,CASSPFGGGQNSPLHF
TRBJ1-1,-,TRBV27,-,TGTGCCAGCAGTCCGCAGGGACTGAACACTGAAGCTTTCTTT,CASSPQGLNTEAFF
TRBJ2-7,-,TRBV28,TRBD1,TGTGCCAGCAGTCAACCGGGACAGGGATACGAGCAGTACTTC,CASSQPGQGYEQYF
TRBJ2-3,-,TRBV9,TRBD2,TGTGCCAGCAGCGTGGCTGGGCGGGAGCCAGATACGCAGTATTTT,CASSVAGREPDTQYF
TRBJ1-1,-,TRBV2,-,TGTGCCAGCAACCTTGAGACAGTTGAAGCTTTCTTT,CASNLETVEAFF
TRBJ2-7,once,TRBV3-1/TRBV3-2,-,TGTGCCAGCAGCCTGGCTAACTACGAGCAGTACTTC,CASSLANYEQYF
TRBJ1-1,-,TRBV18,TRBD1,TGTGCCAGCTCACCAAGGGGACAGGGTCAGGGGACTGAAGCTTTCTTT,CASSPRGQGQGTEAFF
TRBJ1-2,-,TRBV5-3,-,TGTGCCAGAAGCCGAACCAGCCGCGGTAGTGATGGCTACACCTTC,CARSRTSRGSDGYTF
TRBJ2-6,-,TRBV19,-,TGTGCCAGTAGCCAGGCTTCCTCTGGGGCCAACGTCCTGACTTTC,CASSQASSGANVLTF
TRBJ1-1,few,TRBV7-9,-,TGTGCCAGCAGCTTACGGTCAGGGGACACTGAAGCTTTCTTT,CASSLRSGDTEAFF
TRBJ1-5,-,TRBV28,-,TGTGCCAGCATCCCTGGGGGGCGTGGGAGCAATCAGCCCCAGCATTTT,CASIPGGRGSNQPQHF
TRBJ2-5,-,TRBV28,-,TGTGCCAGCAGACCAGGACAGTTAGATTCGGAGACCCAGTACTTC,CASRPGQLDSETQYF
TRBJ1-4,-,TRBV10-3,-,TGTGCCATCAGTGACCCCGGAAAGGCAACTAATGAAAAACTGTTTTTT,CAISDPGKATNEKLFF
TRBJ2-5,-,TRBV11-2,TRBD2,TGTGCCAGCAGCTTGAATAGCGGGAGTAGAGAGACCCAGTACTTC,CASSLNSGSRETQYF
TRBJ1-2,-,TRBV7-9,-,TGTGCCAGCAGCCCCCCGGGGCTTCACTATGGCTACACCTTC,CASSPPGLHYGYTF